One and the same sample provided the 24 T cell receptor beta chains below, sequenced in a study of blood T cell repertoires in COVID-19. Clones were sequenced by immunoSEQ multiplex PCR, and TCRdb holds only the in-frame ones, with some missing. Among 200,000 to 250,000 clones listed, 70% to 90% were seen once. Sequences were obtained from peripheral blood. Every receptor here comes from a middle-aged man with acute or convalescent COVID-19.

This clone showed up just once. This chain uses TRBV14 with TRBJ1-1, with D perhaps TRBD1 (6 bases). The germline CDR1 and CDR2 sequences are SGHDN and FVKESK. This CDR3 has 14 amino acids. Trimming removed 0 bases at V and 7 bases at J, with 12 bases between. DNA for the CDR3: TGTGCCAGCAGCCAAGAGGGGGCGGTCCGTGAAGCTTTCTTT. Translating gives CASSQEGAVREAFF.

The genes are TRBV18 and TRBJ1-5; D possibly corresponds to TRBD1 (5 bases). The CDR3 contains 16 residues. Trimming cost V 3 bases and J 3 bases, with 15 bases left between them. Germline CDR1 is KGHSH and CDR2 is LQKENI. The CDR3 DNA sequence: TGTGCCAGCTCACCCTTATCAGGGTCCAACAATCAGCCCCAGCATTTT. Its translation: CASSPLSGSNNQPQHF.

The chain uses TRBV5-1 and TRBJ1-1; D may be TRBD1 (5 bases). Trimming stripped 4 bases from V and 1 base from J, with 11 bases between. This CDR3 is 14 amino acids long. CDR1 is SGHRS and CDR2 is YFSETQ in the germline V gene. This CDR3 is CASSPGGWNTEAFF. For the CDR3, the DNA is TGCGCCAGCAGCCCCGGGGGGTGGAACACTGAAGCTTTCTTT.

To note about this clone: Germline is not matched at one junction end, which may reflect a read error. The chain combines TRBV19 with TRBJ2-4; D perhaps matches TRBD2 (7 bases). CDR3 length: 19 amino acids. From germline, CDR1 is LNHDA and CDR2 SQIVND (reference sequence). CDR3 loop: CASSIETSQSKGGKSIQYF. In nucleotides, the CDR3 is TGTGCCAGTAGTATAGAGACTAGCCAGTCCAAAGGGGGAAAAAGCATTCAGTACTTC.

V gene TRBV2 combines with J gene TRBJ1-1, with 8 positions matching TRBD1. The germline V gene encodes CDR1 SNHLY and CDR2 FYNNEI. This CDR3 is 15 amino acids long. V shed 1 base, J shed 1 base, and the junction held 2 bases outside the gene matches. The CDR3 DNA reads TGTGCCAGCAGTGAAGTGGGGACAGGGAACACTGAAGCTTTCTTT. Its protein is CASSEVGTGNTEAFF.

This clone was found once. The chain links TRBV7-3 to TRBJ2-1; D may be TRBD2 (6 bases). From germline, CDR1 is SGHTA and CDR2 FQGTGA. CDR3 size: 13 residues. V gave up 4 bases and J gave up 6 bases, with 10 bases separating them. The CDR3 sequence is CASSSGRGNEQFF. CDR3 DNA: TGTGCCAGCAGCTCCGGGCGGGGCAATGAGCAGTTCTTC.

This rearrangement joins TRBV5-1 to TRBJ1-1, with TRBD1 matching over 12 bases. Per the germline V gene, CDR1 is SGHRS and CDR2 is YFSETQ. The CDR3 covers 13 residues. V shed 7 bases, J shed 4 bases, and the junction held 2 bases outside the gene matches. CDR3 amino acids: CASGTGGGTEAFF. In nucleotides, the CDR3 is TGCGCCAGCGGGACAGGGGGCGGCACTGAAGCTTTCTTT.

This chain uses TRBV5-1 with TRBJ1-6; 7 positions match TRBD1. This CDR3 comprises 17 residues. V trimming: 0 bases; J trimming: 11 bases; junction bases outside the gene matches: 14. The V gene's germline CDR1 is SGHRS and CDR2 YFSETQ. The CDR3 spells CASSLASYRGSSAPLHF. Here the CDR3 DNA reads TGCGCCAGCAGCTTGGCCTCCTACAGGGGAAGTTCCGCACCCCTCCACTTT.

This clone is a singleton in its sample. V and J are TRBV4-2 and TRBJ1-6, with unresolved D. CDR1 and CDR2 from the germline V gene are LGHNA and YNFKEQ. This CDR3 is built from 12 residues. Trimming shortened V by 3 bases and J by 8 bases, and 5 bases separated the two germline ends. The chain's CDR3 is CASSHTDSPLHF. The CDR3, as DNA: TGTGCCAGCAGCCATACAGATTCACCCCTCCACTTT.

This sequence joins TRBV18 and TRBJ2-3; 13 bases line up with TRBD2. The germline gives CDR1 KGHSH, CDR2 LQKENI. This CDR3 spans 16 amino acids. Trimming cost V 6 bases and J 0 bases; bases outside gene matches: 3. The CDR3 sequence is CASSGTSGDSTDTQYF. CDR3 DNA: TGTGCCAGCTCTGGGACTAGCGGGGATAGCACAGATACGCAGTATTTT.

This clone was seen once. This chain connects TRBV18 to TRBJ1-4, with 8 bases fitting TRBD1. Germline V gene sequence: CDR1 KGHSH, CDR2 LQKENI. The CDR3 runs to 15 residues. V lost 6 bases to trimming and J lost 11 bases; unmatched junction nucleotides: 14. CDR3 sequence (DNA): TGTGCCAGCTCCGCGGACAGGGCAGTTATCGGGAAACTGTTTTTT. It specifies CASSADRAVIGKLFF.

The gene calls are TRBV5-1 and TRBJ2-3; weak D call: TRBD1 (5 bases). CDR1 is SGHRS and CDR2 is YFSETQ in the germline V gene. The CDR3 loop spans 15 amino acids. Trimming cost V 4 bases and J 4 bases, with 16 bases left between them. The CDR3 here is CASSQRPQGSDTQYF. The CDR3, as DNA: TGCGCCAGCAGCCAGCGTCCCCAGGGTTCAGATACGCAGTATTTT. The variable domain in full, with the rest retrieved from reference TRBV5-1 and TRBJ2-3, is KAGVTQTPRYLIKTRGQQVTLSCSPISGHRSVSWYQQTPGQGLQFLFEYFSETQRNKGNFPGRFSGRQFSNSRSEMNVSTLELGDSALYLCASSQRPQGSDTQYFGPGTRLTVL.

This chain joins TRBV5-1 and TRBJ2-5; TRBD2 matches at 9 bases. Germline values: CDR1 SGHRS, CDR2 YFSETQ. CDR3 length equals 14 residues. V lost 4 bases and J lost 5; bases outside the gene matches: 6. The CDR3 DNA reads TGCGCCAGCAGCCCTGCGGGGGGGCACGAGACCCAGTACTTC. Translation: CASSPAGGHETQYF.

This chain links TRBV5-8 with TRBJ2-5; no definite D call. V lost 4 bases and J 0 bases, leaving 4 bases between the germline ends. The CDR3 sequence is 12 residues long. The V gene's germline CDR1 is SGHTS and CDR2 YDEGEE. Written as DNA, the CDR3 is TGTGCCAGCAGCGCGTACCAAGAGACCCAGTACTTC. Protein sequence: CASSAYQETQYF.

The gene calls are TRBV4-3 and TRBJ1-3, with D unclear. CDR1 and CDR2 from the germline V gene are LGHNA and YSLEER. The germline V and J ends were trimmed by 1 base and 16 bases, with 23 bases remaining between them. This CDR3 has 15 amino acids. The CDR3 nucleotides read TGCGCCAGCAGCCAAGTCGCTCAAACTTCTAGCCACCTCTATTTT. It specifies CASSQVAQTSSHLYF.

V usage is TRBV6-2 or TRBV6-3 and J usage is TRBJ1-6; tentatively, D is TRBD1 (5 bases). Trimming pared 5 bases from V and 13 bases from J, leaving 15 bases between. Germline lookup yields CDR1 MNHEY and CDR2 SVGEGT. The CDR3 totals 13 residues. The chain's CDR3 is CASSPTETGPLHF. The CDR3 coding sequence is TGTGCCAGCAGTCCGACAGAAACTGGCCCCCTCCACTTT.

This chain uses TRBV5-5 with TRBJ2-3; 15 bases map to TRBD2. Per the germline V gene, CDR1 is SGHKS and CDR2 is YYEKEE (reference sequence). The V and J ends lost 4 bases and 4 bases, in that order; junction bases with no gene match: 7. The length of the CDR3 is 17 residues. The CDR3 coding sequence is TGTGCCAGCAGCCCCGGACTAGCGGGGGGGGCCGCAGATACGCAGTATTTT. As protein: CASSPGLAGGAADTQYF.

The chain links TRBV4-2 to TRBJ1-1, with TRBD1 matching 7 bases. J was trimmed by 5 bases and V by 0 bases; bases with no gene match: 6. Germline CDR1 reads LGHNA; CDR2 reads YNFKEQ. CDR3 length: 15 amino acids. The chain's CDR3 is CASSQEGGVGTEAFF. The CDR3 nucleotides are TGTGCCAGCAGCCAAGAAGGGGGCGTAGGGACTGAAGCTTTCTTT.

The V gene is TRBV7-3, the J gene TRBJ1-1; D might be TRBD1 (5 bases). Trimming cost V 8 bases and J 1 base, with 11 bases left between them. This CDR3 has 13 amino acids. Looked up from germline, CDR1 is SGHTA and CDR2 is FQGTGA. The CDR3 loop is CASSARANTEAFF. DNA of the CDR3: TGTGCCAGCTCGGCCAGGGCGAACACTGAAGCTTTCTTT.

This clone was detected many times. The V gene is TRBV28, the J gene TRBJ1-6, with no clear D. The V and J ends lost 6 bases and 10 bases respectively, with 19 bases between them. CDR1 MDHEN and CDR2 SYDVKM come from the germline V gene. This CDR3 has 15 residues. CDR3 sequence reads: CASRGAPVFGSPLHF. CDR3 coding DNA: TGTGCCAGCAGAGGAGCCCCGGTATTTGGGTCACCCCTCCACTTT. The whole variable domain, remainder taken from reference TRBV28 and TRBJ1-6, is DVKVTQSSRYLVKRTGEKVFLECVQDMDHENMFWYRQDPGLGLRLIYFSYDVKMKEKGDIPEGYSVSREKKERFSLILESASTNQTSMYLCASRGAPVFGSPLHFGNGTRLTVT.

The rearrangement uses TRBV13 and TRBJ2-7; 11 positions agree with TRBD1. Per the germline V gene, CDR1 is PRHDT and CDR2 is FYEKMQ (reference sequence). The V gene end was trimmed by 1 base and the J gene end by 2 bases; junction bases not matched to a gene: 10. The CDR3 is 18 amino acids. Here the CDR3 reads CASSLAIFRDRGAYEQYF. The CDR3 DNA reads TGTGCCAGCAGCTTAGCTATCTTCCGGGACAGGGGGGCCTACGAGCAGTACTTC.

The chain combines TRBV7-8 with TRBJ2-7, with 10 bases lining up with TRBD2. This CDR3 spans 13 amino acids. Losses at the gene ends were 5 bases for V and 6 bases for J; bases not matched to a gene: 4. Germline CDR1 and CDR2: SGHVS and FQNEAQ. In DNA form, the CDR3 reads TGTGCCAGCAGCCCCGGACTAGCGGCCGAGCAGTACTTC. The encoded protein is CASSPGLAAEQYF.

This clone is a singleton in its sample. The chain links TRBV6-5 to TRBJ1-6; D may be TRBD1 (5 bases). This CDR3 is 13 amino acids long. Germline V gene data show CDR1 as MNHEY and CDR2 as SVGAGI. Trimming removed 6 bases from V and 8 bases from J, with 11 bases in between. DNA of the CDR3: TGTGCCAGCAGGGCGGGGCTCGATTCACCCCTCCACTTT. It encodes CASRAGLDSPLHF.

This chain connects TRBV19 to TRBJ1-6; TRBD1 aligns across 7 bases. Germline V gene sequence: CDR1 LNHDA, CDR2 SQIVND (reference sequence). This CDR3 has 14 amino acids. With 8 bases clipped from V and 7 bases from J, the junction kept 8 bases outside the gene matches. The CDR3 sequence: CASEGTATNSPLHF. Here the CDR3 DNA reads TGTGCCAGTGAGGGGACAGCAACCAATTCACCCCTCCACTTT.